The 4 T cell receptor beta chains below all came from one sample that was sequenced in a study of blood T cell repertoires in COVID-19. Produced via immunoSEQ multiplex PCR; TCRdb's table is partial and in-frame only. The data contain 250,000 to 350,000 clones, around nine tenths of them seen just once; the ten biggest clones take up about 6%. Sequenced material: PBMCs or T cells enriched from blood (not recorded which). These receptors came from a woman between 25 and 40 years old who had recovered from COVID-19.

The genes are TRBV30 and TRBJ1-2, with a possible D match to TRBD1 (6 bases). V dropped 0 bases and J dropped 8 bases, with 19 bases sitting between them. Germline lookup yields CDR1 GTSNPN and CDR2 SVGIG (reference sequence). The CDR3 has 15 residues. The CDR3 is CAWSVRGQNVGGYTF. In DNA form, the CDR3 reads TGTGCCTGGAGTGTACGAGGACAGAACGTTGGCGGCTACACCTTC. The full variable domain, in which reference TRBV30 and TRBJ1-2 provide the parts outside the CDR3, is SQTIHQWPATLVQPVGSPLSLECTVEGTSNPNLYWYRQAAGRGLQLLFYSVGIGQISSEVPQNLSASRPQDRQFILSSKKLLLSDSGFYLCAWSVRGQNVGGYTFGSGTRLTVV.

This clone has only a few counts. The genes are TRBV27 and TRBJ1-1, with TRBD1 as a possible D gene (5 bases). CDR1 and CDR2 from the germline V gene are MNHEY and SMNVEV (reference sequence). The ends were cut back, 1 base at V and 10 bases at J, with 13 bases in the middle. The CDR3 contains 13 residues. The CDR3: CASSLLTSGVAFF. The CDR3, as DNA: TGTGCCAGCAGTTTATTAACTTCGGGGGTAGCTTTCTTT.

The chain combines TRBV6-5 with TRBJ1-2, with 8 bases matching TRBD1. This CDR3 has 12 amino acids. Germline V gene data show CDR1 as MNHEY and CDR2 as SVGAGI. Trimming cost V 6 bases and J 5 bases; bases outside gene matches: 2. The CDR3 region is CASRTGAYGYTF. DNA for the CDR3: TGTGCCAGCAGGACAGGGGCATATGGCTACACCTTC.

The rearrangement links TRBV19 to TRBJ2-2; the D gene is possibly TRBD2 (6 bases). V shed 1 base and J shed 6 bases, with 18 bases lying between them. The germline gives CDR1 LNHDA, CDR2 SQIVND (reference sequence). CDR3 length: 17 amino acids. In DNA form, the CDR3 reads TGTGCCAGTAGTATAGCCCTTTTGGGGCGGGGATCCGGGGAGCTGTTTTTT. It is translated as CASSIALLGRGSGELFF. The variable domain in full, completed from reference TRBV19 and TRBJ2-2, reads DGGITQSPKYLFRKEGQNVTLSCEQNLNHDAMYWYRQDPGQGLRLIYYSQIVNDFQKGDIAEGYSVSREKKESFPLTVTSAQKNPTAFYLCASSIALLGRGSGELFFGEGSRLTVL.